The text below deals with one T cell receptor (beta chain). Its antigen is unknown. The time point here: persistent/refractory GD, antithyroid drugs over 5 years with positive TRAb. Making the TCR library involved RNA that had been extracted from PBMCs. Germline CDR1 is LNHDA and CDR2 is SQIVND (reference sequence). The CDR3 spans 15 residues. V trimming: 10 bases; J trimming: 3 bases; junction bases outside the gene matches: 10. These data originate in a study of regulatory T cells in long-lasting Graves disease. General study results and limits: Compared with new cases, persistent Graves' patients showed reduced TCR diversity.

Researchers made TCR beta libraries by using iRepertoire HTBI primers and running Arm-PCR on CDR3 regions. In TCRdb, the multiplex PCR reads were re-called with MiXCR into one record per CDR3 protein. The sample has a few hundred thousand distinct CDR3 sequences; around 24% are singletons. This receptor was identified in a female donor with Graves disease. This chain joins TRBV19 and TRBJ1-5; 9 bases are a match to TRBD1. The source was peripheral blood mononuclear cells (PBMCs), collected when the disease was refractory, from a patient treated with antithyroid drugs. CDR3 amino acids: CATLGGQGVNQPQHF. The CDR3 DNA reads TGTGCCACCCTTGGGGGACAGGGAGTCAATCAGCCCCAGCATTTT. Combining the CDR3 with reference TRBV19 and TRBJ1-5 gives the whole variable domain DGGITQSPKYLFRKEGQNVTLSCEQNLNHDAMYWYRQDPGQGLRLIYYSQIVNDFQKGDIAEGYSVSREKKESFPLTVTSAQKNPTAFYLCATLGGQGVNQPQHFGDGTRLSIL.